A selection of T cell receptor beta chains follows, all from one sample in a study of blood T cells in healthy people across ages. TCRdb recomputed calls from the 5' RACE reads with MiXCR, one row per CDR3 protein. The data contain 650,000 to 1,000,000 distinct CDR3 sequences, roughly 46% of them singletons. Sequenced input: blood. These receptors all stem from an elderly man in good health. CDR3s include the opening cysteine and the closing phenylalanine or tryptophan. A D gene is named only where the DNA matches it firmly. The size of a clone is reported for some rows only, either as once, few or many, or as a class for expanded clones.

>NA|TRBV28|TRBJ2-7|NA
TGTGCCAGCATAGGTAGCGCGTCTTCCGAGCAGTACTTC
CASIGSASSEQYF
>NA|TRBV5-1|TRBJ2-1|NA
TGCGCCAGCAGCTTGGAGGGGCCCCACTACAATGAGCAGTTCTTC
CASSLEGPHYNEQFF
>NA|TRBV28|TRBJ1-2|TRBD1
TGTGCCAGCACTCCCACCGGACAGGCGTACTATGGCTACACCTTC
CASTPTGQAYYGYTF
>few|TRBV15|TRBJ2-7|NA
TGTGCCACCAACAAAGGAGGGGACTTCAACGAGCAGTACTTC
CATNKGGDFNEQYF
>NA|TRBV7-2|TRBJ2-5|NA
TGTGCCAGCAGCTCCCCAACCGGATCACAAGAGACCCAGTACTTC
CASSSPTGSQETQYF
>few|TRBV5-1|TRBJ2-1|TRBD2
TGCGCCAGCAGCCCCCTGACGGGACTAGCGGGAGGGCCTTTCCGGAGCTCCTACAATGAGCAGTTCTTC
CASSPLTGLAGGPFRSSYNEQFF
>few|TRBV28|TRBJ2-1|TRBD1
TGTGCCAGCAGCACGACAGGGCGGGCCTACAATGAGCAGTTCTTC
CASSTTGRAYNEQFF
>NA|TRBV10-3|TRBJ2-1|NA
TGTGCCATCAGTGAGTCGGGAGACTCCTACAGTGAGCAGTTCTTC
CAISESGDSYSEQFF
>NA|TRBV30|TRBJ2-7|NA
TGTGCCTGGAGTCTCTCGGCCGGCGAGCAGTACTTC
CAWSLSAGEQYF
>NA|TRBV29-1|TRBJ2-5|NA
TGCAGCGTTGATAGCCCCCCCGACAGAGAGACCCAGTACTTC
CSVDSPPDRETQYF
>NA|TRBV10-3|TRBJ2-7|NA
TGTGCCATCAGTGAGCGAAACTCTATGTCGGGAAACAACGAGCAGTACTTC
CAISERNSMSGNNEQYF
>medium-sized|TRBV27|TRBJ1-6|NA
TGTGCCAGCAGTCCCTACGGGGGAGATTCACCCCTCCACTTT
CASSPYGGDSPLHF
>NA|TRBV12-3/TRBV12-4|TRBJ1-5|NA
TGTGCCAGCAGTTACCGCCGCAGGGTTCGCCCGAATCAGCCCCAGCATTTT
CASSYRRRVRPNQPQHF
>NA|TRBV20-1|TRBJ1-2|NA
TGCAGTGCTGGTCGAGGGGGAGACTTCTATGGCTACACCTTC
CSAGRGGDFYGYTF
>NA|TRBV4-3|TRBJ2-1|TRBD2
TGCGCCAGCAGCCAAGATTTGGGACTAGCGGGAGAAGGTGAGCAGTTCTTC
CASSQDLGLAGEGEQFF
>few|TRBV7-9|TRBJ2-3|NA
TGTGCCAGCAGCCAACGTCAGGGTCCGCGCACAGATACGCAGTATTTT
CASSQRQGPRTDTQYF
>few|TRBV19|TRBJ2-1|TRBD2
TGTGCCAGTAGTAAAGACGGGACTACAACCTACAATGAGCAGTTCTTC
CASSKDGTTTYNEQFF
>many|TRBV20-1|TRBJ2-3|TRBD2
TGCAGTGCTCAGGGAGCGGGAGGGAGCACAGATACGCAGTATTTT
CSAQGAGGSTDTQYF
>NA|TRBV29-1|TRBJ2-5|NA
TGCAGCGTTGAAGACCCCCCGGGGGGCCGTCAAGAGACCCAGTACTTC
CSVEDPPGGRQETQYF
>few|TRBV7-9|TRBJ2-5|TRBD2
TGTGCCAGCAGCCTAAAACCGGGACTAGCGCGATGGGAGACCCAGTACTTC
CASSLKPGLARWETQYF
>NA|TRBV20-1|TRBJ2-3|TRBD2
TGCAGTGCTGGGGGACTAGTTAGGACAGATACGCAGTATTTT
CSAGGLVRTDTQYF
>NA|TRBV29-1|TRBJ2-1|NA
TGCAGCGTCCACGGGCAGCCGGGGCGAAATGAGCAGTTCTTC
CSVHGQPGRNEQFF
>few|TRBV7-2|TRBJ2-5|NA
TGTGCCAGCAGCTTAGTACGGACATCAGTGGAGACCCAGTACTTC
CASSLVRTSVETQYF
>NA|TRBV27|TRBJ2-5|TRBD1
TGTGCCAGCAGTGCATGGGGACAGTCAACCTACGAGCAGTGCTTC
CASSAWGQSTYEQCF
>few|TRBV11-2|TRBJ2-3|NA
TGTGCCAGCAGCTTAGATCGTGTCAGCACAGATACGCAGTATTTT
CASSLDRVSTDTQYF
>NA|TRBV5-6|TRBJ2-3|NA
TGTGCCAGCAGCTTGCGGCGGAGCACAGATACGCAGTATTTT
CASSLRRSTDTQYF
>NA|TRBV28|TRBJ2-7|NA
TGTGCCAGCAGTTTCCCCGGTCACTCCTACGAGCAGTACTTC
CASSFPGHSYEQYF
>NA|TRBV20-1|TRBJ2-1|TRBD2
TGCAGTGCTCAGAGCGGGAGAGTGGACTATGAGCAGTTCTTC
CSAQSGRVDYEQFF
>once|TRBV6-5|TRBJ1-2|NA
TGTGCCAGCAGTTACCGGACACACAACTCCTATGGCTACACCTTC
CASSYRTHNSYGYTF
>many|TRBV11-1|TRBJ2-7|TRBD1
TGTGCCAGCAGCGCCCGGGACAGGGGAAGCTACGAGCAGTACTTC
CASSARDRGSYEQYF
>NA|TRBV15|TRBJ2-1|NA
TGTGCCACCAGCAGAGTACTTTCGTATCCGAGCTCCTACAATGAGCAGTTCTTC
CATSRVLSYPSSYNEQFF
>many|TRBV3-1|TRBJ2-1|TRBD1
TGTGCCAGCAGCCAAAGACAGGGGATCGACGATGAGCAGTTCTTC
CASSQRQGIDDEQFF
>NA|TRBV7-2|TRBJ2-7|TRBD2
TGTGCCAGCAGCTTAGTTGGGACGGCTAGCGGGAGAAATGAGCGGTACTTC
CASSLVGTASGRNERYF
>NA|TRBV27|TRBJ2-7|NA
TGTGCCAGCAGGGGAAGAATTCGCTACGAGCAGTACTTC
CASRGRIRYEQYF
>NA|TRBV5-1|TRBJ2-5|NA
TGCGCCAGCAGCTTGGCCGTGCCACACGGGGAGCAGTACTTC
CASSLAVPHGEQYF
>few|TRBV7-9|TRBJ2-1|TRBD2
TGTGCCAGCAGCTCCCGGGGTGCGGGACTAGCCAATGAGCAGTTCTTC
CASSSRGAGLANEQFF
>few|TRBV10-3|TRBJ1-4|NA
TGTGCCATCAGTGACAGGGGAACCTTTGAAAAACTGTTTTTT
CAISDRGTFEKLFF
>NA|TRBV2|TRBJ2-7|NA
TGTGCCAGCAGTGAAGTTAGGGGGGCCCTCTCCTACGAGCAGTACTTC
CASSEVRGALSYEQYF
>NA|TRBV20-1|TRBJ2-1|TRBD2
TGCAGTGCCAACCCAGCGGGAGTATTAGGGTCCTACAATGAGCAGTTCTTC
CSANPAGVLGSYNEQFF
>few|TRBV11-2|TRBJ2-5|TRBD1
TGTGCCAGCACCCTCATGAGGGGACAGGGGCAAGAGACCCAGTACTTC
CASTLMRGQGQETQYF
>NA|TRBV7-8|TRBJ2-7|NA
TGTGCCAGCAGCCCCGGGTACTCCTACGAGCAGTACTTC
CASSPGYSYEQYF
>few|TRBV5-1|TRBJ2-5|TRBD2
TGCGCCAGCAGCTTGGCCGGGACTAGCGGGAGGGCTGAGACCCAGTACTTC
CASSLAGTSGRAETQYF
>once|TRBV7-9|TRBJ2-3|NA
TGTGCCAGCAGCCCTCGTGGAAGGGTGGCGGCAGATACGCAGTATTTT
CASSPRGRVAADTQYF
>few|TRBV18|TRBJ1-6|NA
TGTGCCAGCTCATCCCAGGGTAGCGCCTATAATTCACCCCTCCACTTT
CASSSQGSAYNSPLHF
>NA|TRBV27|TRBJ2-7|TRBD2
TGTGCCAGCAGTACAGCGGGAGAAAGCTACGAGCAGTACTTC
CASSTAGESYEQYF